The rows below give T cell receptor beta chains drawn from one sample of a study of blood T cell repertoires in COVID-19. Sequenced by immunoSEQ multiplex PCR; TCRdb stores in-frame clones only, minus some. The sample consists of 55,000 to 70,000 clones, about 85% of them appearing once. Sequencing was performed on peripheral blood. The receptors derive from an elderly woman with acute or convalescent COVID-19. Both conserved end residues are part of each CDR3. D genes are given only for firm matches. The size of a clone is reported for some rows only, either as once, few or many, or as a class for expanded clones.

>-|TRBJ2-2|-|TRBV28
CASTFYGSTGELFF
TGTGCCAGCACCTTTTACGGGTCCACCGGGGAGCTGTTTTTT
>few|TRBJ1-2|-|TRBV6-5
CASTAGGSYGYTF
TGTGCCAGCACGGCTGGGGGGAGCTATGGCTACACCTTC
>-|TRBJ1-6|TRBD1|TRBV10-3
CASGQLDYNSPLHF
TGTGCCTCGGGACAGCTCGACTATAATTCACCCCTCCACTTT
>-|TRBJ2-3|TRBD2|TRBV27
CASRANGGVFTDTQYF
TGTGCCAGCAGAGCCAACGGGGGGGTTTTCACAGATACGCAGTATTTT
>-|TRBJ2-7|TRBD1|TRBV5-4
CASSPGTAYEQYF
TGTGCCAGCAGCCCTGGGACAGCCTACGAGCAGTACTTC
>few|TRBJ2-5|TRBD1|TRBV4-3
CASSRGQGEETQYF
TGCGCCAGCAGCCGGGGACAGGGGGAAGAGACCCAGTACTTC
>-|TRBJ2-1|TRBD1|TRBV29-1
CSVGAGTGGEQFF
TGCAGCGTTGGCGCCGGGACAGGGGGAGAGCAGTTCTTC
>-|TRBJ2-1|TRBD2|TRBV24-1
CATSDTASGGARNEQFF
TGTGCCACCAGTGACACGGCTAGCGGGGGGGCAAGGAATGAGCAGTTCTTC
>-|TRBJ2-1|TRBD1|TRBV5-1
CASSLPTGVYNEQFF
TGCGCCAGCAGCTTGCCGACAGGGGTTTACAATGAGCAGTTCTTC
>-|TRBJ1-2|TRBD1|TRBV28
CASSPYLAGGTGNYGYTF
TGTGCCAGCAGCCCATATCTGGCAGGGGGCACGGGAAACTATGGCTACACCTTC
>-|TRBJ2-3|TRBD2|TRBV11-2
CASSPGLAGVDTQYF
TGTGCCAGCAGCCCCGGGCTAGCGGGTGTAGATACGCAGTATTTT
>-|TRBJ1-4|-|TRBV19
CASSPLRVGEKLFF
TGTGCCAGTAGCCCCCTCAGGGTTGGGGAAAAACTGTTTTTT
>-|TRBJ1-5|-|TRBV19
CASNHRDQPQHF
TGTGCCAGTAACCACAGGGATCAGCCCCAGCATTTT
>-|TRBJ2-2|-|TRBV24-1
CATSGRFITGELFF
TGTGCCACCAGTGGGAGGTTTATCACCGGGGAGCTGTTTTTT
>-|TRBJ1-3|-|TRBV3-1/TRBV3-2
CASSPGSSGNTIYF
TGTGCCAGCAGCCCCGGGAGCTCTGGAAACACCATATATTTT
>-|TRBJ1-1|-|TRBV30
CAWSDVRVTEAFF
TGTGCCTGGAGTGACGTCAGGGTCACTGAAGCTTTCTTT
>-|TRBJ1-2|-|TRBV2
CASQSNYGYTF
TGTGCCAGCCAGTCTAACTATGGCTACACCTTC
>-|TRBJ1-2|-|TRBV11-3
CASSSQHRLLNYTF
TGTGCCAGCAGCTCACAACATCGCCTTCTTAATTACACCTTC
>-|TRBJ1-6|TRBD1|TRBV14
CASSQDAGGNSPLHF
TGTGCCAGCAGCCAAGATGCAGGGGGGAATTCACCCCTCCACTTT
>-|TRBJ1-5|-|TRBV2
CASSERGLSNQPQHF
TGTGCCAGCAGTGAGAGGGGACTAAGCAATCAGCCCCAGCATTTT
>-|TRBJ2-2|TRBD1|TRBV7-2
CASSTGARGSSGELFF
TGTGCCAGCAGCACCGGGGCCAGGGGGTCTTCCGGGGAGCTGTTTTTT
>-|TRBJ1-1|TRBD1|TRBV7-6
CASTSGTAEAFF
TGTGCCAGCACTTCCGGGACAGCTGAAGCTTTCTTT